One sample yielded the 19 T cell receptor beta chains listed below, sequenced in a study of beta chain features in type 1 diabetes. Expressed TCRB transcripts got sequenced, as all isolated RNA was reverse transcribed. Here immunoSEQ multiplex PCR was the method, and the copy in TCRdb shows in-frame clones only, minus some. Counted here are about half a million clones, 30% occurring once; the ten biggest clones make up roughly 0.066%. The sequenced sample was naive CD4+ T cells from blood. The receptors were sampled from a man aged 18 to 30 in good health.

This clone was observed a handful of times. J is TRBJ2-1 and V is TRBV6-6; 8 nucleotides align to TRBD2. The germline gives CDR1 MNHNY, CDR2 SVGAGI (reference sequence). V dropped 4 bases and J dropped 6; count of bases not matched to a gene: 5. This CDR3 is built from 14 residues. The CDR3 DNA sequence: TGTGCCAGCAGTTCGTCTAGCGGGTTCAATGAGCAGTTCTTC. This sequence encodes CASSSSSGFNEQFF.

The CDR3 loop reads CASRPTRGNTIYF. The CDR3 bases are TGTGCCAGCAGACCAACGAGAGGAAACACCATATATTTT. The gene calls are TRBV28 and TRBJ1-3; D is ambiguous. This CDR3 has 13 residues. Trimming took 6 bases from V and 4 from J, leaving 10 bases between them. The germline gives CDR1 MDHEN, CDR2 SYDVKM.

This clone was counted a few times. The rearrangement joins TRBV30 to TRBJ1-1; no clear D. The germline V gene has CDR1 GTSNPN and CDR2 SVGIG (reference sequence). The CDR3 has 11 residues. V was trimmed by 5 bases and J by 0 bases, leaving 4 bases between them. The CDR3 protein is CAWDMNTEAFF. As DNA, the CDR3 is TGTGCCTGGGATATGAACACTGAAGCTTTCTTT.

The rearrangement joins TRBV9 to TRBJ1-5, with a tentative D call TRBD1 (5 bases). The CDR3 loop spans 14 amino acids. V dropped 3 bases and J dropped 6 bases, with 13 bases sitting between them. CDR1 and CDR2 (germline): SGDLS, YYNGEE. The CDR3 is CASSEMVGGQPQHF. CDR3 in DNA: TGTGCCAGCAGCGAGATGGTTGGGGGTCAGCCCCAGCATTTT.

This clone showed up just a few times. CDR3 residues: CAIRKDGTEETQYF. CDR3 DNA: TGTGCCATCAGAAAGGACGGGACGGAAGAGACCCAGTACTTC. J is TRBJ2-5 and V is TRBV10-3, with D perhaps matching TRBD1 or TRBD2 (5 bases each). CDR3 length: 14 amino acids. V was pared by 6 bases and J by 3 bases, with 14 bases between. CDR1 is ENHRY and CDR2 is SYGVKD in the germline V gene.

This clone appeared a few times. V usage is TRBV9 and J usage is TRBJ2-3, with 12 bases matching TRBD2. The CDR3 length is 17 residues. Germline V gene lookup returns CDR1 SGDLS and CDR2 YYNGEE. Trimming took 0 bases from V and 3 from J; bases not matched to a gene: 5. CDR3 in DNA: TGTGCCAGCAGCGTAGATACGACTAGCGGGAGTACAGATACGCAGTATTTT. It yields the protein CASSVDTTSGSTDTQYF.

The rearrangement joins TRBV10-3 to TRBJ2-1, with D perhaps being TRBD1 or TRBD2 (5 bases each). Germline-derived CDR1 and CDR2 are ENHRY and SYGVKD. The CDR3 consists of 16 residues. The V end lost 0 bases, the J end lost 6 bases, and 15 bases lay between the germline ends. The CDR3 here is CAISESRDPGINEQFF. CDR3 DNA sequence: TGTGCCATCAGTGAGTCCAGGGACCCCGGCATCAATGAGCAGTTCTTC.

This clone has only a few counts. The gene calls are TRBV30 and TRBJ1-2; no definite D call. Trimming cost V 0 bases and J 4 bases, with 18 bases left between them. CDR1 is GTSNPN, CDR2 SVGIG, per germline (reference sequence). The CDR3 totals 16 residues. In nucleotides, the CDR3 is TGTGCCTGGAGTGTACCTATTCCCCGCTTTCCCTATGGCTACACCTTC. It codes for CAWSVPIPRFPYGYTF.

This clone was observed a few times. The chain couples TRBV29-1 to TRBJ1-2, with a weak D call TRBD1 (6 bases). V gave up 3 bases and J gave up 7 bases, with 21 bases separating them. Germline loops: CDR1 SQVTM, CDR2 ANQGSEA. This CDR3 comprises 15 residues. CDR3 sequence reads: CSVERRDTRVGGYTF. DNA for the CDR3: TGCAGCGTTGAGAGGAGGGACACCCGTGTAGGTGGCTACACCTTC.

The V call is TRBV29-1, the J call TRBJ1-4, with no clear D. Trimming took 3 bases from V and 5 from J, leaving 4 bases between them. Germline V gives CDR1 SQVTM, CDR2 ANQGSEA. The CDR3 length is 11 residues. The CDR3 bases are TGCAGCGTTGATGACAATGAAAAACTGTTTTTT. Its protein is CSVDDNEKLFF. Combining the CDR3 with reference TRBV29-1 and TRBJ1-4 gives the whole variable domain SAVISQKPSRDICQRGTSLTIQCQVDSQVTMMFWYRQQPGQSLTLIATANQGSEATYESGFVIDKFPISRPNLTFSTLTVSNMSPEDSSIYLCSVDDNEKLFFGSGTQLSVL.

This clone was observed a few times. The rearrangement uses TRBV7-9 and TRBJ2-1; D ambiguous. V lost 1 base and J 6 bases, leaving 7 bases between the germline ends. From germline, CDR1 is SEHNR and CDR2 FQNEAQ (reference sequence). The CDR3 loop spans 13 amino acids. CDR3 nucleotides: TGTGCCAGCAGCTTAGTCTCTAGCAATGAGCAGTTCTTC. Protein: CASSLVSSNEQFF.

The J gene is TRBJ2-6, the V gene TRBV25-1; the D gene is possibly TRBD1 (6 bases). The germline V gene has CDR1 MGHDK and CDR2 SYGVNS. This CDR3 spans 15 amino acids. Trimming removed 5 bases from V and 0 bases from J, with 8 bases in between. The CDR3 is CASSRGSSGANVLTF. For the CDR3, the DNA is TGTGCCAGCAGTAGGGGGTCCTCTGGGGCCAACGTCCTGACTTTC.

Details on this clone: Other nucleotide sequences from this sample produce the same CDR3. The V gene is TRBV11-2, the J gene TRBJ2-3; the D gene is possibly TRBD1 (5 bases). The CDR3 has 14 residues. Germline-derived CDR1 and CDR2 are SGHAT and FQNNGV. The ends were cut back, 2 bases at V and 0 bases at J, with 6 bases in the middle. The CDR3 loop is CASSLTGSTDTQYF. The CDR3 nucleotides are TGTGCCAGCAGCTTAACAGGAAGCACAGATACGCAGTATTTT.

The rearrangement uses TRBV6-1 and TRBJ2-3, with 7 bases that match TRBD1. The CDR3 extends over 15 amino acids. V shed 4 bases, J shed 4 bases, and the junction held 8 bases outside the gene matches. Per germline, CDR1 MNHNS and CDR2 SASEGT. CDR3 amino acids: CASSVRQGWSDTQYF. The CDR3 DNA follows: TGTGCCAGCAGTGTGCGACAGGGTTGGTCAGATACGCAGTATTTT.

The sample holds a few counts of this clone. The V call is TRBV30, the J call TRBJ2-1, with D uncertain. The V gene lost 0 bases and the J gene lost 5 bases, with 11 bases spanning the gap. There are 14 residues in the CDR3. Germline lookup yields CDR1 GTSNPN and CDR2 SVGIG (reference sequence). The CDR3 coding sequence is TGTGCCTGGAGTGTTAGACGACGGAACAATGAGCAGTTCTTC. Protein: CAWSVRRRNNEQFF.

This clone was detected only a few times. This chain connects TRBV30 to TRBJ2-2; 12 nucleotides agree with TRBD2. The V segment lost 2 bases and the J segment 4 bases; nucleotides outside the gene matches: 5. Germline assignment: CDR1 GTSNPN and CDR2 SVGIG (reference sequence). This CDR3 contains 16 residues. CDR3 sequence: CAWSPTGLAGTGELFF. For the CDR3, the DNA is TGTGCCTGGAGTCCAACGGGACTAGCGGGCACCGGGGAGCTGTTTTTT.

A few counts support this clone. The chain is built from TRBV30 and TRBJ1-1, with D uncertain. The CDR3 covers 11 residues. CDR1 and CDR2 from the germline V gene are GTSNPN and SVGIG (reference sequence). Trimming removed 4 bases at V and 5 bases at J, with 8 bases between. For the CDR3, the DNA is TGTGCCTGGACTCGGGTAACTGAAGCTTTCTTT. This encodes CAWTRVTEAFF.

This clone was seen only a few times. CDR3 protein: CASSLDTGATNQPQHF. The CDR3 region has the DNA TGTGCCAGCAGCTTAGATACAGGGGCCACCAATCAGCCCCAGCATTTT. This sequence joins TRBV7-2 and TRBJ1-5; 7 positions agree with TRBD1. The J segment lost 3 bases and the V segment lost 1 base, leaving 6 bases of the junction unmatched. From germline, CDR1 is SGHTA and CDR2 FQGNSA. The CDR3 extends over 16 amino acids.

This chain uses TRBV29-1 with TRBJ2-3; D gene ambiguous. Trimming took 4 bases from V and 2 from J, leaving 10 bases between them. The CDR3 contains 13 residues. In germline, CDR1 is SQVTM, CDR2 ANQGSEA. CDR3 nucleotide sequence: TGCAGCGTTGGACGAAAGTTCACAGATACGCAGTATTTT. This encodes CSVGRKFTDTQYF.